This T cell receptor beta chain was captured by sequencing in a study of blood T cell repertoires in COVID-19. About the study: Sites across the United States, Italy and Spain contributed samples from acute and convalescent COVID-19. From T cells, B-cell-depleted T cells, or PBMCs came the material, which was cDNA or gDNA.

In the authors' methods: Estimates of nucleated cell counts were drawn from the amplification of reference gene primers. Profiling relied on immunoSEQ multiplex PCR, and the TCRdb table lists in-frame clones only, not all of them. That table furnishes V, J and clone size, whereas the DNA furnished D and trimming. The table records hundreds of thousands of clones, 82% of them present only once. Germline lookup yields CDR1 SGDLS and CDR2 YYNGEE. CDR3 length: 18 amino acids. The V gene lost 1 base and the J gene lost 1 base, with 20 bases spanning the gap. The rearrangement links TRBV9 to TRBJ1-1; D gene uncertain. This clonotype was sampled from a woman aged 80 or over with acute or convalescent COVID-19. Sequenced sample: peripheral blood. This CDR3 is CASSVYVEGASPNTEAFF. The CDR3 DNA follows: TGTGCCAGCAGCGTATATGTCGAAGGAGCCTCCCCGAACACTGAAGCTTTCTTT.